Below are 26 T cell receptor beta chains sequenced from a single sample in a study of T cell repertoires in cytomegalovirus infection. No cognate antigen is known for these TCRs. A single record per CDR3 protein comes from TCRdb applying MiXCR to the reads. The data contain roughly 860,000 distinct CDR3 sequences, approximately 32% of them singletons. The source was cultured CD8+ T cells from PBMCs, collected from culture after CMV antigen stimulation. These receptors all come from a human donor in good health (CMV status not recorded). Some clones in this sample may be carry-over from other donors' samples.

In this sample, this clonotype turned up a few times. V gene TRBV7-6 combines with J gene TRBJ2-3; 7 nucleotides align to TRBD2. The CDR3 is made up of 15 amino acids. The V segment lost 4 bases and the J segment 5 bases; nucleotides outside the gene matches: 9. Germline V CDR1 and CDR2: SGHVS, FNYEAQ. The CDR3 bases are TGTGCCAGCAGCTCATGGACTAGAGAGAGAGATACGCAGTATTTT. Translating it yields CASSSWTRERDTQYF.

Comment on this clonotype: One end of the junction is discordant with germline, which a read error may explain. V gene TRBV15 combines with J gene TRBJ2-2, with D perhaps assigned TRBD1 or TRBD2 (5 bases each). The germline gives CDR1 LNHNV, CDR2 YYDKDF (reference sequence). This CDR3 is built from 17 residues. This CDR3 is CTTSRVPGTPEGGELFF. CDR3 coding DNA: TGTACCACCAGCAGAGTTCCCGGGACGCCCGAAGGAGGGGAGCTGTTTTTT.

V is TRBV12-3 or TRBV12-4 and J is TRBJ2-1; weak D call: TRBD2 (7 bases). The CDR3 is made up of 14 amino acids. Trimming took off 2 bases at V and 10 bases at J, with 15 bases between the two ends. The CDR3 is CASSLPGGAREQFF. CDR3 bases: TGTGCCAGCAGTTTACCTGGGGGGGCGAGGGAGCAGTTCTTC.

The chain employs TRBV24-1 and TRBJ2-3; possible D gene TRBD2, 6 bases. The germline gives CDR1 KGHDR, CDR2 SFDVKD. The CDR3 has 16 amino acids. V gave up 2 bases and J gave up 0 bases, with 11 bases separating them. CDR3 region: CATSDSRGKSTDTQYF. The CDR3 DNA is TGTGCCACCAGTGATTCTCGGGGGAAAAGCACAGATACGCAGTATTTT.

In the case of this clonotype: A much larger clone differs by one base, so this may be a read error. The chain joins TRBV6-2 or TRBV6-3 to TRBJ2-6; TRBD1 might be the D (5 bases). CDR1 and CDR2 (germline): MNHEY, SVGEGT. The CDR3 spans 15 residues. The CDR3 DNA follows: TGTGCCAGCAGTTACTTCGTCTCTGGGGCCAACGTCCCGACTTTC. Its translation is CASSYFVSGANVPTF.

The rearrangement joins TRBV14 to TRBJ1-2; perhaps TRBD1 as D (5 bases). Deletions cut 7 bases from V and 3 bases from J, with 15 bases between. The CDR3 has 14 residues. CDR1 is SGHDN, CDR2 FVKESK, per germline. The CDR3 DNA reads TGTGCCAGCACCCCGCGGGGGAGACACTATGGCTACACCTTC. Amino acids: CASTPRGRHYGYTF.

The rearrangement links TRBV2 to TRBJ2-3, with D maybe TRBD2 (6 bases). V was pared by 6 bases and J by 7 bases, with 26 bases between. Per germline, CDR1 SNHLY and CDR2 FYNNEI. The length of the CDR3 is 17 residues. The CDR3 region has the DNA TGTGCCAGCAGGGACTCGGGACTCGGCCCATCCCCGCATACGCAGTATTTT. This sequence encodes CASRDSGLGPSPHTQYF.

The CDR3 sequence is CATSSDQGTIATDTQYF. The CDR3 DNA reads as TGTGCCACCAGCAGCGACCAGGGGACAATAGCCACAGATACGCAGTATTTT. The chain couples TRBV15 to TRBJ2-3; tentatively, D is TRBD1 (6 bases). V lost 3 bases, J lost 2 bases, and 18 bases lay in between. Germline lookup yields CDR1 LNHNV and CDR2 YYDKDF (reference sequence). The CDR3 runs 17 residues. The full variable domain, with the rest looked up from reference TRBV15 and TRBJ2-3, is DAMVIQNPRYQVTQFGKPVTLSCSQTLNHNVMYWYQQKSSQAPKLLFHYYDKDFNNEADTPDNFQSRRPNTSFCFLDIRSPGLGDTAMYLCATSSDQGTIATDTQYFGPGTRLTVL.

This chain uses TRBV12-3 or TRBV12-4 with TRBJ1-5; D is unclear. V was pared by 7 bases and J by 0 bases, with 10 bases between. CDR3 length: 14 residues. CDR3 amino acids: CASTLVGSNQPQHF. The CDR3 bases are TGTGCCAGCACCCTGGTGGGTAGCAATCAGCCCCAGCATTTT.

This clonotype occurred many times. V is TRBV28 and J is TRBJ2-4; D is unclear. The germline V gene encodes CDR1 MDHEN and CDR2 SYDVKM. V dropped 2 bases and J dropped 1 base, with 9 bases sitting between them. The length of the CDR3 is 15 residues. This chain's CDR3 is CASSLRAGAKNIQYF. CDR3 coding DNA: TGTGCCAGCAGTTTAAGGGCTGGGGCCAAAAACATTCAGTACTTC.

Only a few counts were recorded for this clonotype. V gene TRBV7-8 combines with J gene TRBJ2-3; 14 bases fit TRBD2. Germline V CDR1 and CDR2: SGHVS, FQNEAQ. The trim removed 5 bases at V and 3 bases at J, leaving 7 bases unmatched. The CDR3 spans 17 residues. This chain's CDR3 is CASSVGLAGALTDTQYF. CDR3 coding DNA: TGTGCCAGCAGCGTGGGACTAGCGGGGGCTTTAACAGATACGCAGTATTTT.

This clonotype was observed a few times. The chain carries TRBV10-3 and TRBJ2-2; no clear D gene. Between the trimmed V and J ends, which lost 4 bases and 7 bases, there was a span of 22 bases. The CDR3 covers 17 residues. CDR1 is ENHRY, CDR2 SYGVKD, per germline. CDR3 amino acids: CAISALVLVGSGGELFF. The CDR3 coding sequence is TGTGCCATCAGTGCCCTGGTCCTAGTGGGTTCTGGCGGGGAGCTGTTTTTT.

As for this clonotype: Mismatch with germline at one junction end may stem from a read error. The chain has TRBV7-7 and TRBJ2-5; TRBD2 agrees at 8 bases. The CDR3 covers 16 residues. CDR1 and CDR2 from the germline V gene are SSHAT and FNYEAQ (reference sequence). This chain's CDR3 is CASSLAIAGHQETQYF. CDR3 bases: TGTGCTAGCAGCTTAGCAATAGCGGGGCACCAAGAGACCCAGTACTTC.

CDR3: CASSQRTGGERNEKLFF. CDR3 DNA: TGCGCCAGCAGCCAACGGACAGGGGGCGAAAGGAATGAAAAACTGTTTTTT. This chain links TRBV4-1 with TRBJ1-4, with 11 bases lining up with TRBD1. V gave up 2 bases and J gave up 5 bases; unmatched junction bases: 7. CDR1 is MGHRA, CDR2 YSYEKL, per germline. The CDR3 length is 17 residues.

The gene calls are TRBV29-1 and TRBJ2-7, with 9 bases aligning to TRBD2. V trimming: 7 bases; J trimming: 6 bases; junction bases outside the gene matches: 13. The CDR3 is 14 amino acids. The germline V gene encodes CDR1 SQVTM and CDR2 ANQGSEA. CDR3 in amino acids: CSADISGGEGEQYF. The CDR3 nucleotides read TGCAGCGCTGACATTAGCGGGGGTGAGGGCGAGCAGTACTTC.

This clonotype appeared a few times. The chain is built from TRBV19 and TRBJ2-2, with D tentatively TRBD1 (6 bases). This CDR3 is 18 amino acids long. Germline CDR1 and CDR2: LNHDA and SQIVND (reference sequence). V was clipped by 4 bases and J by 0 bases, with 18 bases between them. The DNA of the CDR3 is TGTGCCAGTAGTACTCGTGACAGGACCTCTTCGAACACCGGGGAGCTGTTTTTT. Residues: CASSTRDRTSSNTGELFF.

The rearrangement joins TRBV14 to TRBJ1-4; D call uncertain. The CDR3 sequence is 14 residues long. Germline CDR1 is SGHDN and CDR2 is FVKESK. Trimming pared 1 base from V and 8 bases from J, leaving 11 bases between. CDR3 DNA sequence: TGTGCCAGCAGCCAAGGGAGGGTACTGGAAAAACTGTTTTTT. It yields the protein CASSQGRVLEKLFF.

The table lists this clonotype with a few counts. This rearrangement joins TRBV2 to TRBJ2-4; 7 nucleotides match TRBD1. Germline lookup yields CDR1 SNHLY and CDR2 FYNNEI. The V and J ends lost 6 bases and 15 bases, in that order; junction bases with no gene match: 8. CDR3 length: 11 amino acids. CDR3: CASRDRVSRYF. The CDR3 DNA reads as TGTGCCAGCAGAGACAGGGTGTCACGGTACTTC.

The chain carries TRBV13 and TRBJ1-2, with 7 bases fitting TRBD1. J lost 0 bases, V lost 3 bases, and 10 bases had no gene match. Germline-derived CDR1 and CDR2 are PRHDT and FYEKMQ (reference sequence). This CDR3 has 17 residues. The CDR3 DNA follows: TGTGCCAGCAGCTTTCTCGGGGCAGGGGGTCCTAACTATGGCTACACCTTC. It yields the protein CASSFLGAGGPNYGYTF.

This clonotype has a handful of counts. CDR3 residues: CASSFRGNNEQFF. CDR3 DNA: TGTGCCAGCAGCTTCCGCGGAAACAATGAGCAGTTCTTC. The chain combines TRBV7-9 with TRBJ2-1; D remains ambiguous. This CDR3 is built from 13 residues. V was cut by 3 bases and J by 5 bases, with 8 bases left in between. The germline CDR1 and CDR2 sequences are SEHNR and FQNEAQ (reference sequence).

This clonotype was seen a few times. The genes are TRBV12-5 and TRBJ1-1; D not resolved. V lost 3 bases to trimming and J lost 5 bases, with 13 bases between them. CDR3 length equals 14 residues. Germline V gene lookup returns CDR1 LGHNT and CDR2 FRNRAP. The CDR3: CASGFSVPRTEAFF. The DNA for the CDR3 is TGTGCTAGTGGTTTCTCAGTACCGCGTACTGAAGCTTTCTTT.

Turning to this clonotype: The junction does not match germline at one end; this may be a read error. The rearrangement links TRBV7-2 to TRBJ2-1; D gene unclear. CDR3 length: 10 amino acids. CDR1 and CDR2 (germline): SGHTA, FQGNSA. CDR3 nucleotides: TGTGCCAGCAGCCTGCCCCCTTGGCTCTTC. Amino acids: CASSLPPWLF.

A few counts support this clonotype. The chain couples TRBV4-1 to TRBJ1-4, with D unresolved. Trimming removed 2 bases from V and 8 bases from J, with 15 bases in between. The CDR3 consists of 15 residues. From germline, CDR1 is MGHRA and CDR2 YSYEKL. CDR3 DNA sequence: TGCGCCAGCAGCCAAACGTCGGGGAATGTGGAAAAACTGTTTTTT. Protein product: CASSQTSGNVEKLFF.

The chain combines TRBV2 with TRBJ1-2, with TRBD1 matching over 7 bases. The CDR3 spans 15 residues. Trimming at V came to 7 bases and at J to 4 bases, leaving 12 bases not matched to a gene. Germline-derived CDR1 and CDR2 are SNHLY and FYNNEI. CDR3 loop: CASILTLGQIYGYTF. CDR3 nucleotide sequence: TGTGCCAGCATCCTAACCCTGGGACAGATCTATGGCTACACCTTC.

This chain links TRBV27 with TRBJ2-3, with D perhaps assigned TRBD1 or TRBD2 (7 bases each). The CDR3 consists of 16 residues. Germline V gene data show CDR1 as MNHEY and CDR2 as SMNVEV (reference sequence). V was shortened by 4 bases and J by 6 bases, with 20 bases between the two germline ends. Written as DNA, the CDR3 is TGTGCCAGCAGTTATCAACAGGGGAGGGTTGCGGATACGCAGTATTTT. The encoded protein is CASSYQQGRVADTQYF.

The chain has TRBV12-3 or TRBV12-4 and TRBJ2-1; D is uncertain. The CDR3 is made up of 15 amino acids. V was trimmed by 6 bases and J by 0 bases, leaving 12 bases between them. CDR3 DNA: TGTGCCAGCAGGACCCAATTATACTCCTACAATGAGCAGTTCTTC. It is translated as CASRTQLYSYNEQFF.